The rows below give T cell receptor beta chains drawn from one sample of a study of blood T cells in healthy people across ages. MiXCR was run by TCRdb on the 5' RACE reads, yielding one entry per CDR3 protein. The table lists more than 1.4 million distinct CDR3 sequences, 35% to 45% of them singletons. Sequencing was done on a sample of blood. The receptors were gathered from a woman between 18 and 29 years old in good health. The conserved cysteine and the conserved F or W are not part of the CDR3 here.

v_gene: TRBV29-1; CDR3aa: SVGTSGIYEQY
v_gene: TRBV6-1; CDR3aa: ASSEGLFSYNGQF
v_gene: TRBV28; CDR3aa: ASSGAAGVENIQY
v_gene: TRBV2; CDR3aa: ASSETSGGTQY
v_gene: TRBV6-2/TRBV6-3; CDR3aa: ASRPKRESTYEQY
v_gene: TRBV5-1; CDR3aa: ASNKDLEGGGYT
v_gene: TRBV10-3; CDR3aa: AISESTSIAGGNEQF
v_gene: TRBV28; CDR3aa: ASSTGTPDNEQF
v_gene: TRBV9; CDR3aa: ASSPKAQGSNEKLF
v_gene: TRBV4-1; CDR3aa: ASSQDRAGPYEQY